This TCR beta chain was found in a study of blood T cell repertoires in COVID-19. About this clone itself: This sample includes further DNA sequences coding for the same CDR3.

Germline V gives CDR1 MNHEY, CDR2 SVGEGT. Deletions cut 2 bases from V and 8 bases from J, with 6 bases between. CDR3 length: 11 residues. Source study methods: Amplification with reference gene primers provided the estimates of nucleated cell counts. The data were produced by immunoSEQ multiplex PCR, yet TCRdb's version contains in-frame clones alone and is incomplete. V, J and clone size were drawn from that table, and D and trimming were deduced from the DNA. The sample records 110,000 to 150,000 clones, 70% to 85% being singletons. Input material: PBMCs or T cells enriched from blood (not recorded which). The V gene is TRBV6-2 or TRBV6-3, the J gene TRBJ1-1, with no clear D. The sequence was collected from a woman aged 18-29 years who had been exposed to COVID-19. Written as DNA, the CDR3 is TGTGCCAGCAGTTACCACTCCGAAGCTTTCTTT. Translation: CASSYHSEAFF.